Following are 22 T cell receptor beta chains from one sample sequenced in a study of lymphopenia after photon versus proton radiotherapy (dated by TCRdb to about 2019). Library preparation employed the immunoSEQ multiplex PCR assay. TCRdb limited this immuneACCESS table to in-frame rearrangements with V and J called. A share of clones is missing; checked studies link under half to unresolved V genes, and the rest is unexplained. The sample profile shows fewer than 35,000 clones; about 88% of them were found once. The top ten clonotypes cover approximately 6.6% of the sample. The sample in question was peripheral blood, obtained from a patient treated with proton-based radiotherapy. These receptors all come from a woman in her sixties or seventies with pancreatic cancer. Some clones in this sample may be carry-over from other donors' samples.

This chain links TRBV21-1 with TRBJ1-1. TRBV21-1 is a documented pseudogene. CDR3 length: 10 residues. Here the CDR3 DNA reads TGTGCCAGCACTACCGAGGGGGCTTTCTTT. Amino acids: CASTTEGAFF.

The chain has TRBV19 and TRBJ2-7; tentative D call: TRBD2 (6 bases). Looked up from germline, CDR1 is LNHDA and CDR2 is SQIVND (reference sequence). The CDR3 runs 13 residues. The V gene lost 6 bases and the J gene lost 4 bases, with 13 bases spanning the gap. CDR3 sequence: CASSFGTGYEQYF. CDR3 DNA sequence: TGTGCCAGTAGCTTTGGGACTGGGTACGAGCAGTACTTC.

The genes are TRBV4-1 and TRBJ2-7, with 7 bases matching TRBD2. V shed 3 bases and J 5 bases; nucleotides not matched to a gene: 7. The length of the CDR3 is 14 residues. Germline V gene data show CDR1 as MGHRA and CDR2 as YSYEKL. The CDR3 reads CASSQGLRGDEQYF. In DNA, the CDR3 is TGCGCCAGCAGCCAGGGCCTTCGGGGGGACGAGCAGTACTTC.

There are a few counts of this clone. V and J are TRBV5-1 and TRBJ2-7; the D gene is possibly TRBD2 (5 bases). The germline V and J ends were trimmed by 6 bases and 2 bases, with 15 bases remaining between them. This CDR3 comprises 14 residues. Looked up from germline, CDR1 is SGHRS and CDR2 is YFSETQ. CDR3 nucleotide sequence: TGCGCCAGCATGAGGGTAGCTGGCGCCTACGAGCAGTACTTC. Amino acids: CASMRVAGAYEQYF.

V gene TRBV7-9 combines with J gene TRBJ2-2; no reliable D call. Between the trimmed V and J ends, which lost 5 bases and 5 bases, there was a span of 12 bases. The CDR3 has 14 amino acids. Per germline, CDR1 SEHNR and CDR2 FQNEAQ (reference sequence). CDR3 region: CASSPPPSTGELFF. In DNA, the CDR3 is TGTGCCAGCAGCCCTCCCCCGTCGACCGGGGAGCTGTTTTTT. Variable domain in full (rest from reference TRBV7-9 and TRBJ2-2): DTGVSQNPRHKITKRGQNVTFRCDPISEHNRLYWYRQTLGQGPEFLTYFQNEAQLEKSRLLSDRFSAERPKGSFSTLEIQRTEQGDSAMYLCASSPPPSTGELFFGEGSRLTVL.

The chain joins TRBV10-2 to TRBJ1-4; D gene ambiguous. Germline assignment: CDR1 WSHSY and CDR2 SAAADI. V lost 5 bases to trimming and J lost 7 bases, with 11 bases between them. The CDR3 runs 13 residues. For the CDR3, the DNA is TGCGCCAGCAGTAGTCAGATTGGTGAAAAACTGTTTTTT. Amino acids: CASSSQIGEKLFF.

This rearrangement joins TRBV9 to TRBJ1-1; D uncertain. The CDR3 runs to 16 residues. Germline CDR1 and CDR2: SGDLS and YYNGEE. Deletions cut 0 bases from V and 3 bases from J, with 15 bases between. The CDR3, as DNA: TGTGCCAGCAGCGTAGTTCTTGATAGGGAGGACACTGAAGCTTTCTTT. Its protein is CASSVVLDREDTEAFF. The full variable domain, in which reference TRBV9 and TRBJ1-1 provide the parts outside the CDR3, is DSGVTQTPKHLITATGQRVTLRCSPRSGDLSVYWYQQSLDQGLQFLIQYYNGEERAKGNILERFSAQQFPDLHSELNLSSLELGDSALYFCASSVVLDREDTEAFFGQGTRLTVV.

The chain couples TRBV18 to TRBJ1-6; maybe TRBD1 (5 bases). CDR3 length equals 14 residues. Germline V gene sequence: CDR1 KGHSH, CDR2 LQKENI. V was clipped by 8 bases and J by 8 bases, with 16 bases between them. In nucleotides, the CDR3 is TGTGCCAGCGCTTTGAGGGGCTCGGATTCACCCCTCCACTTT. This translates into CASALRGSDSPLHF.

This sequence joins TRBV14 and TRBJ1-2, with D possibly being TRBD1 (5 bases). There are 13 residues in the CDR3. In germline, CDR1 is SGHDN, CDR2 FVKESK. V lost 4 bases and J lost 3, with 9 bases in between. CDR3 sequence (DNA): TGTGCCAGCAGCCCCAGCAGGGACTATGGCTACACCTTC. Translation: CASSPSRDYGYTF.

As regards this clone: The same CDR3 is also encoded by other DNA sequences in this sample. V and J are TRBV18 and TRBJ2-5; D may be TRBD1 (6 bases). Per the germline V gene, CDR1 is KGHSH and CDR2 is LQKENI. Trimming took off 4 bases at V and 2 bases at J, with 8 bases between the two ends. The length of the CDR3 is 13 residues. CDR3 amino acids: CASSRQVQETQYF. The CDR3 DNA is TGTGCCAGCTCACGACAGGTGCAAGAGACCCAGTACTTC. Drawing the rest from reference TRBV18 and TRBJ2-5, the complete variable domain is NAGVMQNPRHLVRRRGQEARLRCSPMKGHSHVYWYRQLPEEGLKFMVYLQKENIIDESGMPKERFSAEFPKEGPSILRIQQVVRGDSAAYFCASSRQVQETQYFGPGTRLLVL.

J is TRBJ1-5 and V is TRBV28, with a possible D match to TRBD1 (5 bases). Germline loops: CDR1 MDHEN, CDR2 SYDVKM. V gave up 2 bases and J gave up 6 bases, with 11 bases separating them. The CDR3 extends over 14 amino acids. The CDR3 spells CASSLVGLRQPQHF. The CDR3 nucleotides read TGTGCCAGCAGTTTAGTGGGGCTCCGTCAGCCCCAGCATTTT.

The V and J genes are TRBV11-3 and TRBJ1-6; D gene unclear. Trimming took 3 bases from V and 7 from J, leaving 7 bases between them. Germline V gene data show CDR1 as SGHNT and CDR2 as YENEEA. The CDR3 contains 13 residues. The CDR3 nucleotides are TGTGCCAGCAGCTTGAACTCGAATTCACCCCTCCACTTT. This encodes CASSLNSNSPLHF.

The chain has TRBV10-3 and TRBJ2-5; TRBD1 matches at 7 bases. The last part of the DNA fits TRBJ2-7 better; the J call may be wrong. The CDR3 is made up of 14 amino acids. Per germline, CDR1 ENHRY and CDR2 SYGVKD. The CDR3 DNA reads TGTGCCATCAGTACCGGGACAGCGGCCTACGAGCAGTACTTC. It translates to CAISTGTAAYEQYF.

This rearrangement joins TRBV30 to TRBJ1-2, with D unclear. V was trimmed by 6 bases and J by 4 bases, leaving 15 bases between them. The CDR3 has 13 amino acids. Germline CDR1 is GTSNPN and CDR2 is SVGIG (reference sequence). In DNA form, the CDR3 reads TGTGCCTGCCCGGCCAAAGAGGCCTATGGCTACACCTTC. Protein: CACPAKEAYGYTF.

This clone was detected only once. The same CDR3 arises from other DNA sequences in this sample as well. V and J are TRBV6-5 and TRBJ1-5, with D unclear. The CDR3 totals 12 residues. V lost 0 bases to trimming and J lost 9 bases, with 6 bases between them. Per the germline V gene, CDR1 is MNHEY and CDR2 is SVGAGI. For the CDR3, the DNA is TGTGCCAGCAGTTACTCGAAAGGGCCCCAGCATTTT. Amino acid sequence: CASSYSKGPQHF.

The V and J genes are TRBV10-3 and TRBJ2-1, with TRBD2 identical over 9 bases. Trimming at V came to 0 bases and at J to 7 bases, leaving 13 bases not matched to a gene. The germline V gene has CDR1 ENHRY and CDR2 SYGVKD. There are 18 residues in the CDR3. CDR3 bases: TGTGCCATCAGTGAGTCGTTGGCGGGAGGGCTCCTACGTAATGAGCAGTTCTTC. It yields the protein CAISESLAGGLLRNEQFF.

V usage is TRBV6-5 and J usage is TRBJ2-1, with D perhaps given as TRBD1 or TRBD2 (5 bases each). V lost 0 bases, J lost 5 bases, and 5 bases lay in between. The CDR3 is 13 residues long. The germline V gene encodes CDR1 MNHEY and CDR2 SVGAGI. The CDR3 sequence is CASSYSGDNEQFF. CDR3 DNA sequence: TGTGCCAGCAGTTACTCGGGGGACAATGAGCAGTTCTTC.

V gene TRBV28 combines with J gene TRBJ2-5; 15 bases line up with TRBD2. The end of the DNA fits TRBJ2-7 better, so the J call may be wrong. CDR1 is MDHEN and CDR2 is SYDVKM in the germline V gene. This CDR3 contains 17 residues. The CDR3 nucleotides are TGTGCCAGCAGTTCCGGACTAGCGGGAGGGAGCTCCTACGAGCAGTACTTC. Translation: CASSSGLAGGSSYEQYF.

This clone is a singleton in its sample. The chain employs TRBV10-3 and TRBJ2-2, with 8 bases aligning to TRBD2. The germline gives CDR1 ENHRY, CDR2 SYGVKD. This CDR3 has 15 residues. Trimming at V came to 4 bases and at J to 3 bases, leaving 4 bases not matched to a gene. Here the CDR3 reads CAISGTSRYTGELFF. The CDR3 bases are TGTGCCATCAGTGGGACTAGCAGGTACACCGGGGAGCTGTTTTTT.

This clone was observed a single time. The chain joins TRBV9 to TRBJ2-1; 7 bases are shared with TRBD2. Unmatched junction bases numbered 5, after V lost 3 bases and J lost 2 bases. Per germline, CDR1 SGDLS and CDR2 YYNGEE. The CDR3 sequence is 15 residues long. CDR3 loop: CASSAIGTTYNEQFF. CDR3 in DNA: TGTGCCAGCAGCGCAATTGGGACTACCTACAATGAGCAGTTCTTC.

This clone has only one observation. The J gene is TRBJ1-2, the V gene TRBV5-1; D might be TRBD1 (5 bases). The CDR3 is 14 amino acids. V lost 4 bases, J lost 4 bases, and 14 bases lay in between. CDR1 and CDR2 (germline): SGHRS, YFSETQ. The CDR3 spells CASSLNTGGYGYTF. Written as DNA, the CDR3 is TGCGCCAGCAGCCTTAACACAGGAGGCTATGGCTACACCTTC.

The rearrangement links TRBV4-1 to TRBJ2-5, with 12 bases fitting TRBD2. V dropped 4 bases and J dropped 4; count of bases not matched to a gene: 7. Germline assignment: CDR1 MGHRA and CDR2 YSYEKL. The CDR3 runs to 16 residues. CDR3 in DNA: TGCGCCAGCAGCCCCCTGACTAGCGGGAGATCAGAGACCCAGTACTTC. It translates to CASSPLTSGRSETQYF.